This T cell receptor beta chain was found in a study of response to subunit inactivated influenza vaccine. This clonotype was found a few times. What it binds is unknown. Notes on the study in general: The authors offered the suggestion that each seasonal influenza vaccination recruits few new T cells.

Each CDR3 protein is one row after TCRdb ran MiXCR on the RT-PCR reads. The sample carries 500,000 to 600,000 distinct CDR3 sequences, approximately 10% recorded once. The germline CDR1 and CDR2 sequences are SGHRS and YFSETQ. This CDR3 contains 18 residues. The V end was cut by 1 base, the J end by 3 bases, with 23 bases between. The chain is built from TRBV5-1 and TRBJ2-7, with TRBD2 as a possible D gene (7 bases). The source was PBMCs from blood, collected on the day of vaccination. The sequence was obtained from a man aged 50 to 59 who received an inactivated influenza vaccine. The CDR3 nucleotides read TGCGCCAGCAGCTTGCCCGCCTTGGGGGGGGGCGCAAGCTACGAGCAGTACTTC. Residues: CASSLPALGGGASYEQYF.